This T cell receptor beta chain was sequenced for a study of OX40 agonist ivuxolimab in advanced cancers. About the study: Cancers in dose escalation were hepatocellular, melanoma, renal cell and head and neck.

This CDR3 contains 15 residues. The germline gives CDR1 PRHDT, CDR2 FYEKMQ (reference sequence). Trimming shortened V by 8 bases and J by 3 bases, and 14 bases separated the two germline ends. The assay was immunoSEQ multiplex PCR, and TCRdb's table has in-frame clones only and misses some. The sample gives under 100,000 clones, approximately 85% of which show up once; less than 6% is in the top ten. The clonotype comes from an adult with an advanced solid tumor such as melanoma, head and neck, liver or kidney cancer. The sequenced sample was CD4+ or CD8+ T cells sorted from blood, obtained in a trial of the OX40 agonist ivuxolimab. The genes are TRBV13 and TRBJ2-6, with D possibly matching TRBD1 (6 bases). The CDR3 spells CASGDTSDGANVLTF. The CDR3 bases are TGTGCCAGCGGGGACACTTCCGATGGGGCCAACGTCCTGACTTTC.